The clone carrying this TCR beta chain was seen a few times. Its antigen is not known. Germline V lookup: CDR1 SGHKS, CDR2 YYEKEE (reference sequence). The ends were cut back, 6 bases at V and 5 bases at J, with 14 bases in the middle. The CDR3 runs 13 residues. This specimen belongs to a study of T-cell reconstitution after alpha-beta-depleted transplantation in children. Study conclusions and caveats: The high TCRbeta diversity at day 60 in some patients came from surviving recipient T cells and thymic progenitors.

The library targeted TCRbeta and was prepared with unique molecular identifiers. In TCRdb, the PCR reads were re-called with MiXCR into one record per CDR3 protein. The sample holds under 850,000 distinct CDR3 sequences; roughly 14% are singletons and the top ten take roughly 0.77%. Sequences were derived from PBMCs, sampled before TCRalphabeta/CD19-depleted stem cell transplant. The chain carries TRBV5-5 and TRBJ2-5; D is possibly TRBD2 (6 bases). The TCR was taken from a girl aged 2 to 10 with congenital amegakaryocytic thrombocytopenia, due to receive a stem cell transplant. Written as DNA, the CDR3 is TGTGCCAGCAACATGGGACTCGGGGAGACCCAGTACTTC. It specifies CASNMGLGETQYF.